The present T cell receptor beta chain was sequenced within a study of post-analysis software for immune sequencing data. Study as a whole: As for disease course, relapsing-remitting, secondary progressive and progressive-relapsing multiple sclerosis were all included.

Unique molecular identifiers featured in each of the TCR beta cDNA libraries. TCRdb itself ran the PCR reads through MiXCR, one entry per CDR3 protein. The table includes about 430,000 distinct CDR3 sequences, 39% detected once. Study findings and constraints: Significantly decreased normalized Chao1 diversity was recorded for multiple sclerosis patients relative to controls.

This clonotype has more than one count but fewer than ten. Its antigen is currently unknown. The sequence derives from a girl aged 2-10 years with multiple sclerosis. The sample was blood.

The CDR3 DNA follows: TGCGCCAGCAGCTTGGCAGGGGGCGCAGCTAATGAAAAACTGTTTTTT. It is translated as CASSLAGGAANEKLFF. The chain links TRBV5-1 to TRBJ1-4, with 8 positions matching TRBD1. Germline trimming cut 0 bases from V and 3 bases from J; bases unmatched to any gene: 4. Germline CDR1 and CDR2: SGHRS and YFSETQ. The length of the CDR3 is 16 residues.